Reported below is one TCR beta chain. What antigen it recognizes has not been identified. No much larger clone exists at a distance of one base, and base qualities are not known. The 39 donors, aged about 6 to 95 years, were systemically healthy Caucasian individuals from Russia. Each donor gave approximately 9.3 milliliters of peripheral blood, collected into EDTA-treated Vacutainer tubes. PBMCs were isolated by Ficoll-Paque density-gradient centrifugation, with at least 6.5 million obtained per sample. Total RNA, at least 5.5 micrograms per sample, was extracted from PBMCs with Trizol reagent. For every donor, flow cytometry on a PBMC aliquot measured the percentage of naive CD45RAhigh/CD27high T cells. This specimen comes from a study of blood T cells in healthy people across ages (dated by TCRdb to between 2014 and 2017). About the study as a whole: Template switching captured roughly one uniquely barcoded TCR beta cDNA molecule per two T cells in model experiments. The study measured age-related changes in TCR beta repertoire diversity using deep sequencing normalized with unique cDNA molecular identifiers. Four age groups were formed from the donors: young (average about 16 years), middle-aged (more than 35), aged (approximately 60) and long-lived (roughly 88). To avoid experimental bias, donors of different ages were spread randomly across the sequencing lanes. Two additional independent replicas of 1 million unique cDNA reads from the same blood draw were analyzed for two donors (one aged 18 to 30 and one aged 80 or older). Broad study findings and their caveats: Compared with the aged group, the long-lived group had more naive CD4+ T cells, fewer expanded clones and increased TCR diversity, suggesting age selection. Estimates of total diversity based on one million sequenced T cells were regarded as lower bounds and as underestimates. As age increased, observed TCR beta diversity per million T cells dropped in a roughly linear way, and a significant reduction was already evident by age 40. Because profiling used bulk unsorted PBMCs, naive and antigen-experienced compartments could not be compared conclusively. Donor CMV infection status was unknown, potentially confounding age-related changes in expanded clonotypes. Observed TCR beta diversity correlated strongly with the percentage of naive T cells measured by flow cytometry.

Inclusive of the bounding cysteine and phenylalanine, the CDR3 is 15 residues long. Only the CDR3 DNA stays, 45 bases, in frame from base 1. V is clipped by 0 bases and J by 4 bases, and the sequence between their germline boundaries is 12 bases long. CDR1 and CDR2, looked up from the germline V gene, are MGHRA and YSYEKL. Receptor libraries were prepared by 5' RACE. TCRdb lists the instrument as Illumina HiSeq 2500. A second about 7 to 11 cycle PCR used a sample-barcoded 5' primer and a J-beta primer mix. A unique molecular identifier was introduced onto each TCR beta cDNA molecule by a template-switch 5' adaptor carrying 12 random nucleotides. Each sample yielded at least 2.5 million CDR3-containing paired-end reads. All of the RNA was converted into first-strand cDNA using the Mint cDNA synthesis kit, with a TRBC-specific oligonucleotide serving as the primer. Following uracil-DNA glycosylase treatment, all cDNA underwent a first 18-cycle PCR with the universal primers M1SS and BC2_uni_R. In the authors' own workflow: For normalization, 1 million high-quality reads were randomly selected from each sample, with every read carrying a distinct molecular identifier. Reads sharing molecular identifiers were discarded rather than binned into consensus sequences. MiTCR, set to a Q25 quality threshold and the strictest error-elimination algorithm, was used for CDR3 identification, clonotype clustering and error correction. A nonparametric unseen species model using Euler transformation provided a lower-bound estimate of total TCR beta diversity. TCRdb took the public reads, trimmed them with fastp at Q25, ran MiXCR for clone calling and kept in-frame beta chains. All rows with the same CDR3 protein become a single entry with the most common DNA and genes. V and J calls and clone size were set by TCRdb, not the authors. The sample records about a million distinct CDR3 sequences, 40% to 60% of which are singletons. Over 10% of the sample lies in the top ten.

The sequencing sample was made of blood. The chain joins TRBV4-1 to TRBJ2-5, with the D gene not clear enough to name. The source of this sequence is a man aged 30 to 39 in good health. The nucleotide sequence is given as TGCGCCAGCAGCCAAGATGGGAAAAGAGGAGAGACCCAGTACTTC. It translates as CASSQDGKRGETQYF.